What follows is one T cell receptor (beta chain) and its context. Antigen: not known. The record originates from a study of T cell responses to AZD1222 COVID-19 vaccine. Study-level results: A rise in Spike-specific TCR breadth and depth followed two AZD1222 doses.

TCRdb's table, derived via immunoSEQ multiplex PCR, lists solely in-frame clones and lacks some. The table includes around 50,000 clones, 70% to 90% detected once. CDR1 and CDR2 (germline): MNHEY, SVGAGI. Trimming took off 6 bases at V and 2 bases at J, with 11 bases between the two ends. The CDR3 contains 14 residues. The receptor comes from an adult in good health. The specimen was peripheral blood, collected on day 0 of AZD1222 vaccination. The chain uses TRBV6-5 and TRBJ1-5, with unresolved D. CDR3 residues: CASSLGTGNQPQHF. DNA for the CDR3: TGTGCCAGCAGCCTGGGAACGGGCAATCAGCCCCAGCATTTT.